The 18 T cell receptor beta chains given below trace back to one sample, sequenced in a study of blood T cells in healthy people across ages. It was with a sample-barcoded 5' primer and a J-beta primer mix that a second PCR of roughly 7 to 12 cycles was run. TCRdb processed the 5' RACE reads anew with MiXCR; each CDR3 protein has one entry. The sample consists of approximately 1.5 million distinct CDR3 sequences, roughly two fifths of them appearing once. The sequenced sample consisted of blood. These receptors all stem from a woman aged 18-29 years in good health.

This clonotype was seen more than once but under ten times. The chain links TRBV27 to TRBJ2-2; no firm D call. Germline V CDR1 and CDR2: MNHEY, SMNVEV (reference sequence). This CDR3 has 14 residues. V was trimmed by 6 bases and J by 0 bases, leaving 8 bases between them. The CDR3: CASRGRANTGELFF. In nucleotides, the CDR3 is TGTGCCAGCAGGGGTAGGGCGAACACCGGGGAGCTGTTTTTT.

This clonotype was seen a few times. The genes are TRBV3-1 and TRBJ2-3; TRBD2 aligns across 7 bases. Germline-derived CDR1 and CDR2 are LGHDT and YNNKEL (reference sequence). V dropped 4 bases and J dropped 2; count of bases not matched to a gene: 6. This CDR3 is 15 amino acids long. The CDR3 protein is CASSPPGLTTDTQYF. DNA for the CDR3: TGTGCCAGCAGCCCCCCGGGACTAACCACAGATACGCAGTATTTT.

This chain links TRBV7-9 with TRBJ1-2; D not certain. V was clipped by 1 base and J by 8 bases, with 11 bases between them. The germline V gene encodes CDR1 SEHNR and CDR2 FQNEAQ (reference sequence). This CDR3 has 13 amino acids. The CDR3 spells CASSLDRDWGYTF. CDR3 coding DNA: TGTGCCAGCAGCTTAGACAGAGATTGGGGCTACACCTTC.

V is TRBV20-1 and J is TRBJ2-2; D may be TRBD2 (5 bases). Germline V gene sequence: CDR1 DFQATT, CDR2 SNEGSKA (reference sequence). Trimming shortened V by 3 bases and J by 6 bases, and 17 bases separated the two germline ends. This CDR3 is built from 15 residues. The DNA of the CDR3 is TGCAGTGCTAGTGGGCAATGGGGAGACCCCGGGGAGCTGTTTTTT. It specifies CSASGQWGDPGELFF.

The V and J genes are TRBV18 and TRBJ1-1; possible D gene TRBD1, 6 bases. The V and J ends lost 2 bases and 7 bases respectively, with 20 bases between them. Germline assignment: CDR1 KGHSH and CDR2 LQKENI. This CDR3 contains 16 residues. The CDR3 DNA is TGTGCCAGCTCACCAAGTCTGGGGGCGGATGTCAATGAAGCTTTCTTT. It encodes CASSPSLGADVNEAFF.

V usage is TRBV5-1 and J usage is TRBJ2-1; TRBD2 aligns across 11 bases. Germline V gene data show CDR1 as SGHRS and CDR2 as YFSETQ. CDR3 size: 17 residues. After removal of 4 bases from V and 0 bases from J, the junction contained 6 bases not matched to a gene. CDR3 nucleotide sequence: TGCGCCAGCAGCCCCGGGACTAGCGGTAACTCCTACAATGAGCAGTTCTTC. This translates into CASSPGTSGNSYNEQFF.

For this clonotype: Mismatch with germline at one junction end may stem from a read error. The chain is built from TRBV28 and TRBJ2-2, with 8 positions matching TRBD2. The CDR3 extends over 15 amino acids. Germline CDR1 reads MDHEN; CDR2 reads SYDVKM. The DNA of the CDR3 is TGTGCCAGCAGTTTGGCTAGCGGGCACACCGGGGAGTTGTTTTTT. Translating it yields CASSLASGHTGELFF. The variable domain in full, completed from reference TRBV28 and TRBJ2-2, reads DVKVTQSSRYLVKRTGEKVFLECVQDMDHENMFWYRQDPGLGLRLIYFSYDVKMKEKGDIPEGYSVSREKKERFSLILESASTNQTSMYLCASSLASGHTGELFFGEGSRLTVL.

Only a few counts were recorded for this clonotype. The gene calls are TRBV5-1 and TRBJ2-3; 7 bases align to TRBD2. The CDR3 has 16 residues. With 4 bases clipped from V and 2 bases from J, the junction kept 10 bases outside the gene matches. CDR1 is SGHRS, CDR2 YFSETQ, per germline. CDR3 sequence (DNA): TGCGCCAGCAGCGCCCTGCTAGCGGCTCTCACAGATACGCAGTATTTT. This codes for CASSALLAALTDTQYF.

This clonotype showed up just a few times. The J gene is TRBJ2-1, the V gene TRBV4-3; D unclear. The CDR3 spans 15 residues. Germline CDR1 LGHNA, CDR2 YSLEER. Trimming stripped 3 bases from V and 2 bases from J, with 11 bases between. CDR3 DNA: TGCGCCAGCAGCCACGGACGCAGCGCCTACAATGAGCAGTTCTTC. Its protein product is CASSHGRSAYNEQFF.

This clonotype was counted between two and nine times. This chain connects TRBV2 to TRBJ1-5; D unresolved. CDR1 and CDR2 (germline): SNHLY, FYNNEI. The V and J ends lost 3 bases and 6 bases respectively, with 12 bases between them. The length of the CDR3 is 14 residues. The CDR3 is CASSEARVGQPQHF. The DNA for the CDR3 is TGTGCCAGCAGTGAGGCGAGGGTCGGTCAGCCCCAGCATTTT.

The V gene is TRBV27, the J gene TRBJ2-1; 9 positions match TRBD1. Germline V gene lookup returns CDR1 MNHEY and CDR2 SMNVEV (reference sequence). The V and J ends lost 3 bases and 14 bases, in that order; junction bases with no gene match: 2. The CDR3 spans 11 residues. The CDR3 reads CASSFGTGKFF. CDR3 coding DNA: TGTGCCAGCAGTTTCGGGACAGGGAAGTTCTTC.

This clonotype was detected many times. This chain connects TRBV7-2 to TRBJ2-3, with D perhaps matching TRBD2 (5 bases). Per the germline V gene, CDR1 is SGHTA and CDR2 is FQGNSA. The CDR3 is 15 residues long. Trimming left V 3 bases short and J 0 bases short, with 10 bases between. CDR3 coding DNA: TGTGCCAGCAGCTTGACGGGAAGTAGCACAGATACGCAGTATTTT. Amino acids: CASSLTGSSTDTQYF.

This clonotype occurred many times. J is TRBJ2-7 and V is TRBV7-2, with 10 bases that match TRBD2. V trimming: 4 bases; J trimming: 0 bases; junction bases outside the gene matches: 12. The germline gives CDR1 SGHTA, CDR2 FQGNSA. The CDR3 loop spans 18 amino acids. CDR3 loop: CASSSQRASGGSSYEQYF. CDR3 nucleotides: TGTGCCAGCAGCTCGCAAAGGGCTAGCGGGGGTAGCTCCTACGAGCAGTACTTC.

The chain couples TRBV7-2 to TRBJ2-7, with 7 nucleotides matching TRBD2. V shed 2 bases, J shed 7 bases, and the junction held 8 bases outside the gene matches. This CDR3 has 14 residues. CDR1 SGHTA and CDR2 FQGNSA come from the germline V gene. CDR3 coding DNA: TGTGCCAGCAGCTTACTCCCAGGGACTAATGAGCAGTACTTC. Translating it yields CASSLLPGTNEQYF.

The chain employs TRBV12-3 or TRBV12-4 and TRBJ2-1, with 7 bases matching TRBD1. After removal of 6 bases from V and 8 bases from J, the junction contained 10 bases not matched to a gene. The CDR3 has 14 residues. The CDR3, as DNA: TGTGCCAGCAGCCGCAGGGGGAGTGGGGATGAGCAGTTCTTC. Amino acids: CASSRRGSGDEQFF.

This CDR3 is CSVVRDEQFF. The DNA of the CDR3 is TGCAGCGTTGTCCGGGATGAGCAGTTCTTC. The gene calls are TRBV29-1 and TRBJ2-1; D is unresolved. The CDR3 loop spans 10 amino acids. CDR1 is SQVTM, CDR2 ANQGSEA, per germline. V lost 4 bases, J lost 8 bases, and 6 bases lay in between.

The chain joins TRBV2 to TRBJ2-1; D is undetermined. Trimming stripped 6 bases from V and 5 bases from J, with 20 bases between. From germline, CDR1 is SNHLY and CDR2 FYNNEI. The CDR3 has 16 amino acids. The CDR3 spells CASRGFQESAHNEQFF. DNA of the CDR3: TGTGCCAGCAGGGGGTTCCAGGAGTCCGCCCACAATGAGCAGTTCTTC.

This clonotype was found a few times. The chain joins TRBV6-6 to TRBJ2-3; 7 nucleotides agree with TRBD2. V lost 9 bases to trimming and J lost 3 bases; unmatched junction nucleotides: 6. The V gene's germline CDR1 is MNHNY and CDR2 SVGAGI (reference sequence). CDR3 length: 13 residues. CDR3 amino acids: CASAGEGTDTQYF. For the CDR3, the DNA is TGTGCCAGTGCGGGGGAAGGGACAGATACGCAGTATTTT.